The 8 T cell receptor beta chains below were found in one sample sequenced in a study of neurological immune-mediated disorders. TCRdb independently ran MiXCR on the 5' RACE reads; one entry per CDR3 protein. The profile shows 50,000 to 75,000 distinct CDR3 sequences, roughly 4% of them singletons. Sequenced material: PBMCs. These receptors all stem from a man aged 45-65 years with multiple sclerosis.

Many counts were recorded for this clonotype. This chain joins TRBV27 and TRBJ1-2; TRBD1 might be the D (5 bases). Per germline, CDR1 MNHEY and CDR2 SMNVEV (reference sequence). This CDR3 region has 14 residues. Trimming removed 6 bases from V and 4 bases from J, with 15 bases in between. CDR3 amino acids: CASRYRKSGYGYTF. In DNA, the CDR3 is TGTGCCAGCAGGTACAGGAAGTCGGGCTATGGCTACACCTTC.

This clonotype has at least ten counts. The J gene is TRBJ1-1, the V gene TRBV29-1, with TRBD1 matching 11 bases. Germline V gene sequence: CDR1 SQVTM, CDR2 ANQGSEA. The trim removed 7 bases at V and 5 bases at J, leaving 12 bases unmatched. There are 15 residues in the CDR3. The DNA of the CDR3 is TGCAGCGCTCTGGGGACAGGGGGACGTCAGACTGAAGCTTTCTTT. Its translation: CSALGTGGRQTEAFF.

Many counts were recorded for this clonotype. The chain carries TRBV9 and TRBJ2-1; D may match TRBD1 or TRBD2 (6 bases each). The CDR3 totals 15 residues. The V end lost 3 bases, the J end lost 4 bases, and 14 bases lay between the germline ends. The V gene's germline CDR1 is SGDLS and CDR2 YYNGEE. The CDR3 here is CASSDEGGWYNEQFF. The CDR3 bases are TGTGCCAGCAGCGACGAGGGGGGCTGGTACAATGAGCAGTTCTTC. The full variable domain, in which reference TRBV9 and TRBJ2-1 provide the parts outside the CDR3, is DSGVTQTPKHLITATGQRVTLRCSPRSGDLSVYWYQQSLDQGLQFLIQYYNGEERAKGNILERFSAQQFPDLHSELNLSSLELGDSALYFCASSDEGGWYNEQFFGPGTRLTVL.

J is TRBJ1-2 and V is TRBV20-1; D gene uncertain. CDR3 length equals 13 residues. The germline V gene encodes CDR1 DFQATT and CDR2 SNEGSKA (reference sequence). The ends were cut back, 3 bases at V and 1 base at J, with 9 bases in the middle. CDR3 in amino acids: CSASGLRNYGYTF. DNA of the CDR3: TGCAGTGCTAGTGGACTACGTAACTATGGCTACACCTTC.

At least ten counts were recorded for this clonotype. The gene calls are TRBV5-1 and TRBJ1-4; 7 bases match TRBD1. The germline gives CDR1 SGHRS, CDR2 YFSETQ. The CDR3 is 17 residues long. V gave up 3 bases and J gave up 3 bases; unmatched junction bases: 11. CDR3 in DNA: TGCGCCAGCAGCTGGACAGGATTATTTCAGGCTAATGAAAAACTGTTTTTT. It translates to CASSWTGLFQANEKLFF. Variable domain in full (rest from reference TRBV5-1 and TRBJ1-4): KAGVTQTPRYLIKTRGQQVTLSCSPISGHRSVSWYQQTPGQGLQFLFEYFSETQRNKGNFPGRFSGRQFSNSRSEMNVSTLELGDSALYLCASSWTGLFQANEKLFFGSGTQLSVL.

About this clonotype itself: The conserved phenylalanine or tryptophan is not found at the CDR3 terminus, so this likely reflects a read error. This chain joins TRBV7-9 and TRBJ2-1, with 9 nucleotides matching TRBD2. The V and J ends lost 3 bases and 9 bases, in that order; junction bases with no gene match: 3. Looked up from germline, CDR1 is SEHNR and CDR2 is FQNEAQ (reference sequence). There are 13 residues in the CDR3. CDR3 in amino acids: CASSFFSGGEQFV. DNA of the CDR3: TGTGCCAGCAGCTTTTTTAGCGGGGGTGAGCAGTTCGTC.

This clonotype was detected ten times or more. The chain joins TRBV7-9 to TRBJ1-2; D ambiguous. The germline gives CDR1 SEHNR, CDR2 FQNEAQ (reference sequence). With 3 bases removed from V and 8 bases from J, the gap between germline ends came to 16 bases. The CDR3 totals 14 residues. CDR3 region: CASSFETDLGGYTF. CDR3 in DNA: TGTGCCAGCAGCTTCGAGACGGACCTAGGGGGCTACACCTTC.

This clonotype has at least ten counts. The gene calls are TRBV7-2 and TRBJ2-5, with TRBD1 matching over 10 bases. Germline V gene data show CDR1 as SGHTA and CDR2 as FQGNSA. The CDR3 is 16 residues long. With 1 base clipped from V and 7 bases from J, the junction kept 9 bases outside the gene matches. DNA of the CDR3: TGTGCCAGCAGCTTAGGCGGGCCGGGACAGGGGTCGACCCAGTACTTC. It is translated as CASSLGGPGQGSTQYF. Full variable domain (rest looked up from reference TRBV7-2 and TRBJ2-5): GAGVSQSPSNKVTEKGKDVELRCDPISGHTALYWYRQSLGQGLEFLIYFQGNSAPDKSGLPSDRFSAERTGGSVSTLTIQRTQQEDSAVYLCASSLGGPGQGSTQYFGPGTRLLVL.